A selection of T cell receptor beta chains follows, all from one sample in a study of T cell repertoires in cytomegalovirus infection. TCRdb analysed the reads with MiXCR anew, one entry per CDR3 protein. The profile shows fewer than 950,000 distinct CDR3 sequences, approximately 29% of them singletons. Antigens for these TCRs are unknown. Sample: cultured CD8+ T cells from PBMCs, taken from culture after CMV antigen stimulation. The receptors originated from a human donor in good health (CMV status not recorded). Some clones in this sample may be carry-over from other donors' samples. CDR3s include the opening cysteine and the closing phenylalanine or tryptophan. D genes are given only for firm matches. Not all rows give a size; the values are once, few, many and, for expanded clones, a class.

size	V	D	J	CDR3	DNA
-	TRBV5-4	-	TRBJ1-2	CASSPDLLGYTF	TGTGCCAGCAGCCCGGACCTTTTGGGCTACACCTTC
many	TRBV7-6	-	TRBJ1-3	CASSSTGPGNTIYF	TGTGCCAGCAGCTCGACAGGACCGGGAAACACCATATATTTT
many	TRBV6-5	-	TRBJ1-4	CASSYPSDSYATNEKLFF	TGTGCCAGCAGTTACCCTTCCGACAGTTATGCAACTAATGAAAAACTGTTTTTT
-	TRBV27	-	TRBJ1-1	CASSLFQGSDTEAFF	TGTGCCAGCAGTTTATTTCAGGGGTCAGACACTGAAGCTTTCTTT
few	TRBV7-3	TRBD1	TRBJ1-1	CASSLDRGGYTEAFF	TGTGCCAGCAGCCTCGACAGGGGAGGGTATACTGAAGCTTTCTTT
-	TRBV7-6	-	TRBJ1-1	CASSPRGGGRDTEAFF	TGTGCCAGCAGCCCCCGGGGAGGGGGAAGGGACACTGAAGCTTTCTTT
few	TRBV12-3/TRBV12-4	-	TRBJ2-3	CASSLPNLDTQYF	TGTGCCAGCAGTTTACCCAACTTAGATACGCAGTATTTT
-	TRBV15	TRBD2	TRBJ2-3	CATSRDLLAGETVDTDTQYF	TGTGCCACCAGCAGAGATTTACTAGCGGGGGAAACGGTAGACACAGATACGCAGTATTTT
-	TRBV7-2	TRBD1	TRBJ1-5	CASSWSGGQPQHF	TGTGCCAGCAGCTGGTCAGGGGGTCAGCCCCAGCATTTT
few	TRBV2	TRBD2	TRBJ2-1	CASTERGGGVNEQFF	TGTGCCAGCACTGAGAGGGGCGGGGGGGTCAATGAGCAGTTCTTC
-	TRBV27	TRBD2	TRBJ2-7	CASSSPSGTYF	TGTGCCAGCAGTTCCCCTAGCGGGACGTACTTC
many	TRBV7-2	-	TRBJ2-3	CASSLGVARADTQYF	TGTGCCAGCAGCTTAGGGGTTGCGCGCGCGGATACGCAGTATTTT
-	TRBV5-1	TRBD1	TRBJ1-2	CASSPIQAQGDGYTF	TGCGCCAGCAGCCCGATTCAGGCACAGGGGGATGGCTACACCTTC
-	TRBV19	-	TRBJ2-1	CASSNKDSYNEQFF	TGTGCCAGTAGTAACAAGGATTCTTACAATGAGCAGTTCTTC
few	TRBV15	-	TRBJ2-4	CATTTSQVNIQYF	TGTGCCACCACTACGAGCCAAGTAAACATTCAGTACTTC
few	TRBV27	-	TRBJ1-4	CASSRPGRDNEKLFF	TGTGCCAGCAGTCGACCGGGACGGGATAATGAAAAACTGTTTTTT
-	TRBV7-6	-	TRBJ1-6	CASSLPGLGSPLHF	TGTGCCAGCAGCTTACCAGGGTTGGGATCACCCCTCCACTTT
-	TRBV6-6	-	TRBJ1-2	CASNLQVNYGYTF	TGTGCCAGCAACCTTCAGGTTAACTATGGCTACACCTTC
-	TRBV28	-	TRBJ1-2	CASNNPNRPSTIYGYTF	TGTGCCAGCAATAACCCCAATAGGCCCTCCACCATCTATGGCTACACCTTC
-	TRBV27	TRBD1	TRBJ2-7	CASSGRDRGDEQYF	TGTGCCAGCAGTGGACGGGACAGGGGAGACGAGCAGTACTTC
-	TRBV5-4	-	TRBJ1-2	CASSFSGVPSSTHLYGYTF	TGTGCCAGCAGCTTTTCCGGGGTCCCCTCATCCACCCACCTTTATGGCTACACCTTC
few	TRBV4-1	-	TRBJ1-2	CASSQDTGYTF	TGCGCCAGCAGCCAAGATACGGGCTACACCTTC
few	TRBV6-6	-	TRBJ1-4	CASEIDRNEKLFF	TGTGCCAGCGAGATAGACAGGAATGAAAAACTGTTTTTT
-	TRBV6-2/TRBV6-3	TRBD2	TRBJ2-5	CASSYDVRVAGKETQYF	TGTGCCAGCAGTTACGATGTAAGAGTAGCGGGAAAAGAGACCCAGTACTTC
few	TRBV20-1	TRBD1	TRBJ1-1	CSAETGGFVTEAFF	TGCAGTGCCGAGACAGGGGGGTTTGTTACTGAAGCTTTCTTT
-	TRBV11-3	-	TRBJ2-3	CASSNRDTDPDTQYF	TGTGCCAGCAGCAACCGGGATACGGACCCAGATACGCAGTATTTT
few	TRBV4-1	-	TRBJ2-7	CASSPLGGLNEQYF	TGCGCCAGCAGCCCCCTGGGGGGTTTGAACGAGCAGTACTTC
-	TRBV12-3/TRBV12-4	-	TRBJ2-6	CASTIFSGVFSSGANVLTF	TGTGCCAGCACCATCTTCTCAGGGGTTTTCTCCTCTGGGGCCAACGTCCTGACTTTC
-	TRBV12-3/TRBV12-4	TRBD1	TRBJ2-1	CASTLGGRQNEQFF	TGTGCCAGCACCTTAGGGGGCCGACAAAATGAGCAGTTCTTC
-	TRBV29-1	-	TRBJ2-7	CSVRDGIGEQYF	TGCAGCGTAAGGGACGGCATAGGCGAGCAGTACTTC
few	TRBV7-4	-	TRBJ2-5	CASSLLEPWETQYF	TGTGCCAGCAGCTTATTAGAGCCGTGGGAGACCCAGTACTTC
-	TRBV7-9	TRBD1	TRBJ2-5	CASSPTGMVGETQYF	TGTGCCAGCAGCCCGACAGGGATGGTAGGGGAGACCCAGTACTTC
-	TRBV19	-	TRBJ2-7	CASRQLAEEEGHYEQYF	TGTGCCAGTAGACAATTGGCGGAAGAAGAGGGTCACTACGAGCAGTACTTC
once	TRBV7-2	TRBD2	TRBJ2-1	CASRGWGGGVLYNEQFF	TGTGCCAGCAGGGGGTGGGGGGGGGGGGTCCTTTACAATGAGCAGTTCTTC
few	TRBV7-6	TRBD2	TRBJ2-3	CASSRGLAPTDTQYF	TGTGCCAGCAGCCGAGGACTAGCCCCCACAGATACGCAGTATTTT
-	TRBV10-3	-	TRBJ1-5	CTISETVNQPQHF	TGTACCATCAGTGAGACAGTCAATCAGCCCCAGCATTTT
-	TRBV7-6	-	TRBJ1-3	CASSSVTGSGNTIYF	TGTGCCAGCAGCTCCGTGACAGGCTCTGGAAACACCATATATTTT
few	TRBV7-4	-	TRBJ1-2	CASSTGGQGRVGAYGYTF	TGTGCCAGCAGCACAGGAGGTCAGGGACGGGTTGGTGCCTATGGCTACACCTTC
-	TRBV4-1	TRBD1	TRBJ2-5	CASSQPQGVGETQYF	TGCGCCAGCAGCCAACCCCAGGGGGTGGGCGAGACCCAGTACTTC
once	TRBV20-1	-	TRBJ1-5	CSARDRGGGYPQPQHF	TGCAGTGCTAGAGATCGGGGCGGGGGTTACCCTCAGCCCCAGCATTTT
few	TRBV12-5	-	TRBJ1-5	CASGSGNQPQHF	TGTGCTAGTGGCTCCGGGAATCAGCCCCAGCATTTT